The entry below describes one T cell receptor (beta chain). Some clones are missing from TCRdb's copy, which holds only in-frame ones; the method was immunoSEQ multiplex PCR. The sample carries about 110,000 clones, roughly 85% recorded once. The germline CDR1 and CDR2 sequences are SGDLS and YYNGEE. V shed 4 bases and J 4 bases; nucleotides not matched to a gene: 9. The CDR3 consists of 16 residues. The sample is drawn from a study of blood T cell repertoires in COVID-19. This chain links TRBV9 with TRBJ1-3, with 9 positions matching TRBD1. This sequence was found in a human donor in a cohort sampled during active COVID-19. Sample: peripheral blood. The CDR3 here is CASSITTGGTGNTIYF. The CDR3 DNA reads TGTGCCAGCAGCATAACTACAGGGGGCACCGGAAACACCATATATTTT.